The text below deals with one T cell receptor (beta chain). This clone occurred many times. It has no known antigen specificity. Per-nucleotide qualities are absent, and no much larger clonotype sits a single base away. The sample belongs to a study of T cells after posttransplantation cyclophosphamide (dated by TCRdb to 2015 to 2016). Concerning the study at large: The study tracked T cell repertoire reconstitution by TRB sequencing after myeloablative bone marrow transplantation using posttransplantation cyclophosphamide as GVHD prophylaxis. TRB sequencing was performed on blood from all 35 or so PTCy patients with 1-year posttransplant specimens. In 3 patients, up to about 3 additional blood samples taken between 2 and 5.2 years after transplant also underwent TRB sequencing, as did pretransplant blood from 4 patients. Samples from fewer than 40 PTCy-treated patients and under 20 related bone marrow donors of those patients were subjected to antigen receptor sequencing. TRA and TRB clonality were tightly correlated in several samples, so subsequent TCR analyses focused on TRB only. Public TRB sequences were checked against a database of over 3,000 sequences associated with responses to pathogens, tumor antigens, self-antigens and alloantigens. General conclusions and limits of the study: Across the 35 to 45 patients, TRB clonality was highly associated with recipient CMV seropositivity and CMV reactivation, and diversity with PTCy was similar to that in the CNI/methotrexate controls. The TRB repertoires of T cells infiltrating skin or the GI tract showed only limited overlap with the TRB repertoires found in blood. At 1-2 months, donor-recipient similarity was low but rose over the first year, and the later blood repertoires were often dominated by donor CD8+ memory clones.

Related bone marrow donors provided peripheral blood samples on the day of marrow donation. Mononuclear cells from peripheral blood and bone marrow were separated by Ficoll-Hypaque density centrifugation and then cryopreserved. TRB sequencing used genomic DNA with the immunoSEQ assay at survey resolution or the hsTCRB kit. As for the authors' bioinformatics: The immunoSEQ software handled initial read processing, and the LymphoSeq R package was used for repertoire analyses. Clonality was computed as 1 minus normalized Shannon entropy, and a Gini coefficient was also calculated for each TRB dataset. Phenotypes of unsorted samples were inferred by mapping TRB sequences from sorted subsets of the recipient or donor onto unsorted samples of the same recipient. TCRdb took over this immuneACCESS table, retaining in-frame rearrangements with V and J assigned. Such tables are incomplete; in checked studies, under half of the missing clones stem from an unresolved V gene, and the remainder is unexplained. V, J and clone size reflect that table, while D and trimming were determined from the DNA. The sample counts 40,000 to 55,000 clones, each observed more than once. The biggest ten clones account for roughly 2% of the sample.

The germline V gene encodes CDR1 MNHNY and CDR2 SVGAGI (reference sequence). V lost 5 bases and J lost 5 bases; the stretch between them is 6 bases long. Including cysteine and phenylalanine, the CDR3 has 11 amino acids. Solely the CDR3 DNA is kept, with 33 bases framed from the first base. This chain is built from TRBV6-6 and TRBJ2-5, with the D gene not confidently named. The specimen sequenced was PBMCs. The sequence derives from a man between 35 and 55 years old in good health, CMV-negative, and a related stem cell transplant donor. DNA sequence: TGTGCCAGCAGTGTATTGGAGACCCAGTACTTC. Translated, this gives CASSVLETQYF.